The next 8 T cell receptor beta chains were all read from a single sample in a study of T-cell memory formation after mild COVID-19. TCRdb called the 5' RACE reads again in MiXCR, with one record for every CDR3 protein. The table records roughly 510,000 distinct CDR3 sequences, 15% to 20% of them present only once. Sequences were obtained from PBMCs or a T cell subset sorted from them (not recorded which). Receptor source: an adult woman who had mild COVID-19 (a few samples of this study predate the infection). Cell type and time point are not known.

The rearrangement uses TRBV20-1 and TRBJ2-3; D not certain. V was shortened by 3 bases and J by 4 bases, with 14 bases between the two germline ends. There are 14 residues in the CDR3. The germline V gene has CDR1 DFQATT and CDR2 SNEGSKA (reference sequence). The CDR3 here is CSARATTSADTQYF. The DNA for the CDR3 is TGCAGTGCTAGGGCTACCACCTCCGCAGATACGCAGTATTTT.

The J gene is TRBJ2-2, the V gene TRBV12-3 or TRBV12-4; D gene ambiguous. The CDR3 length is 13 residues. V shed 5 bases and J shed 9 bases, with 13 bases lying between them. CDR3 protein: CASSNRAPRELFF. Here the CDR3 DNA reads TGTGCCAGCAGTAACCGGGCCCCCCGGGAGCTGTTTTTT.

This clonotype was recorded a few times. This sequence joins TRBV18 and TRBJ2-1; D is unresolved. The germline V gene has CDR1 KGHSH and CDR2 LQKENI. Trimming stripped 3 bases from V and 3 bases from J, with 15 bases between. This CDR3 spans 16 amino acids. DNA for the CDR3: TGTGCCAGCTCACCCGAGCCCCAGGTAGGCTACAATGAGCAGTTCTTC. It yields the protein CASSPEPQVGYNEQFF.

The chain uses TRBV27 and TRBJ2-2, with D unresolved. CDR1 MNHEY and CDR2 SMNVEV come from the germline V gene (reference sequence). This CDR3 has 13 amino acids. V lost 3 bases and J lost 1, with 3 bases in between. The CDR3 protein is CASSFWNTGELFF. CDR3 sequence (DNA): TGTGCCAGCAGTTTTTGGAACACCGGGGAGCTGTTTTTT.

V gene TRBV5-5 combines with J gene TRBJ2-7, with 9 positions matching TRBD1. Germline V gives CDR1 SGHKS, CDR2 YYEKEE (reference sequence). V lost 0 bases to trimming and J lost 7 bases; unmatched junction nucleotides: 5. There are 14 residues in the CDR3. CDR3 coding DNA: TGTGCCAGCAGCTTGGGACAGGGGGAGGTAGAGCAGTACTTC. This gives the protein CASSLGQGEVEQYF. Full variable domain (missing parts from reference TRBV5-5 and TRBJ2-7): DAGVTQSPTHLIKTRGQQVTLRCSPISGHKSVSWYQQVLGQGPQFIFQYYEKEERGRGNFPDRFSARQFPNYSSELNVNALLLGDSALYLCASSLGQGEVEQYFGPGTRLTVT.

This clonotype occurred many times. The chain joins TRBV7-9 to TRBJ2-1; D gene uncertain. The CDR3 contains 13 residues. In germline, CDR1 is SEHNR, CDR2 FQNEAQ (reference sequence). V lost 5 bases to trimming and J lost 7 bases, with 12 bases between them. CDR3 bases: TGTGCCAGCAGCCCACGCCTCAATAATGAGCAGTTCTTC. Amino acid sequence: CASSPRLNNEQFF.

V gene TRBV20-1 combines with J gene TRBJ2-7, with TRBD2 as a possible D gene (6 bases). Trimming removed 3 bases from V and 3 bases from J, with 15 bases in between. Germline V gene sequence: CDR1 DFQATT, CDR2 SNEGSKA (reference sequence). The CDR3 is 14 residues long. The CDR3 is CSASSTGTFYEQYF. CDR3 nucleotides: TGCAGTGCTAGCTCTACCGGGACTTTCTACGAGCAGTACTTC.

In its sample, this clonotype was seen a few times. This sequence joins TRBV20-1 and TRBJ2-1; TRBD1 matches at 9 bases. This CDR3 has 14 amino acids. In germline, CDR1 is DFQATT, CDR2 SNEGSKA (reference sequence). Trimming at V came to 6 bases and at J to 6 bases, leaving 9 bases not matched to a gene. The CDR3 DNA reads TGCAGTGCGAATCCCGGGACAGGGATCAATGAGCAGTTCTTC. Translated: CSANPGTGINEQFF.